This TCR beta chain was found in a study of PD-1 blockade in classical Hodgkin lymphoma. Each patient's relapse followed autologous stem cell transplantation, and brentuximab vedotin exposure varied. This clone was detected once. Its target is unknown. Study results and limitations: Relative to healthy donors, newly diagnosed patients reportedly had lower baseline TCR diversity, which was reported as lower still in relapsed/refractory patients.

Only in-frame clones appear in the TCRdb table, and some are missing; sequencing was by immunoSEQ multiplex PCR. The sample lists 40,000 or so clones; about 85% were seen once. V lost 5 bases to trimming and J lost 0 bases; unmatched junction nucleotides: 11. This CDR3 region has 19 residues. The germline CDR1 and CDR2 sequences are PRHDT and FYEKMQ (reference sequence). The sample here was peripheral blood mononuclear cells (PBMCs), taken before the second cycle of nivolumab. The V call is TRBV13, the J call TRBJ2-1, with 12 bases aligning to TRBD2. The TCR comes from a human donor with classical Hodgkin lymphoma. The CDR3 sequence is CASSTSLAGGVGSYNEQFF. The CDR3 DNA is TGTGCCAGCAGCACATCACTAGCGGGAGGAGTAGGCTCCTACAATGAGCAGTTCTTC.